A selection of T cell receptor beta chains follows, all from one sample in a study of T-cell reconstitution after alpha-beta-depleted transplantation in children. TCRdb ran MiXCR on the PCR reads and lists one entry per CDR3 protein. The sample holds about a million distinct CDR3 sequences, 25% to 30% seen once. The sample here was PBMCs, mostly from graft donor cells, taken 360 days after TCRalphabeta/CD19-depleted stem cell transplant. These receptors came from a boy younger than two who had a stem cell transplant for SCID, so the T cells may come from the graft donor. Both conserved end residues are part of each CDR3. The order of the fields is J gene, clone size, V gene, D gene, CDR3 DNA, CDR3 protein. The D gene is left open where the match is weak. A clone size is listed for some rows: how often the clone was seen (once, few, many), or a class if it is expanded.

TRBJ2-3	few	TRBV5-1	TRBD1	TGCGCCAGCAGCCCAGGACAGGGAGGACCCGCAGATACGCAGTATTTT	CASSPGQGGPADTQYF
TRBJ2-3	many	TRBV12-3/TRBV12-4	-	TGTGCCAGCAGTTTCGGGACAGATACGCAGTATTTT	CASSFGTDTQYF
TRBJ2-1	once	TRBV28	TRBD1	TGTGCCAGCAGTGTTGACAGGGCCTTAAATGAGCAGTTCTTC	CASSVDRALNEQFF
TRBJ2-2	-	TRBV5-1	-	TGCGCCAGCAGCTTGTCACCTGGCCACAGCTTCCGCGGGGAGCTGTTTTTT	CASSLSPGHSFRGELFF
TRBJ2-7	-	TRBV7-8	TRBD1	TGTGCCAGCAGCTCTGTGGACAGGGTAGGCGAGCAGTACTTC	CASSSVDRVGEQYF
TRBJ2-1	-	TRBV18	-	TGTGCCAGCTCACTCTACAGGGTCCAGTGGTCCTACAATGAGCAGTTCTTC	CASSLYRVQWSYNEQFF
TRBJ2-7	-	TRBV20-1	TRBD2	TGCAGTGCTAGCGACGGACTAGCGGGGGGCCCAGGCTACGAGCAGTACTTC	CSASDGLAGGPGYEQYF
TRBJ2-1	few	TRBV5-1	-	TGCGCCAGCAGCTTGTTAGCCCCGGATGAGCAGTTCTTC	CASSLLAPDEQFF
TRBJ2-3	-	TRBV5-1	-	TGCGCCAGCAGCTTGGCACAGGGCGCAGATACGCAGTATTTT	CASSLAQGADTQYF
TRBJ2-7	-	TRBV28	TRBD1	TGTGCCAGCAGTTTCTTGGACAGGGGAATCGGCTACGAGCAGTACTTC	CASSFLDRGIGYEQYF
TRBJ2-5	-	TRBV4-1	-	TGCGCCAGCAGCCAAGGGGTAATGAGCTTGGAGACCCAGTACTTC	CASSQGVMSLETQYF
TRBJ2-7	-	TRBV20-1	-	TGCAGTGTGACCCCATTCCCGACTACCGAGCAGTACTTC	CSVTPFPTTEQYF
TRBJ1-3	-	TRBV9	-	TGTGCCAGCAGTGCCTGGCGGGAAGAAGGTAACACCATATATTTT	CASSAWREEGNTIYF
TRBJ1-1	-	TRBV12-3/TRBV12-4	-	TGTGCCAGCAGTTCACCCGCTTGGCGGGGGCCCGGCACTGAAGCTTTCTTT	CASSSPAWRGPGTEAFF
TRBJ1-1	many	TRBV30	TRBD1	TGTGCCTGGAGTGTTGGCGTGAGGGACAGGGGGCGGAAAAACACTGAAGCTTTCTTT	CAWSVGVRDRGRKNTEAFF
TRBJ1-1	many	TRBV20-1	-	TGCAGTCCGGACCCGGGGGACACTGAAGCTTTCTTT	CSPDPGDTEAFF
TRBJ2-3	few	TRBV28	-	TGTGCCAGCAGTCACCCCCCCACAGATACGCAGTATTTT	CASSHPPTDTQYF
TRBJ1-1	-	TRBV11-2	TRBD1	TGTGCCAGCAGCTTGACAGGGATAGGTTTGGGAGCTTTCTTT	CASSLTGIGLGAFF
TRBJ2-3	-	TRBV2	-	TGTGCCAGCCGCCCCGGGCCGGACAGCACAGATACGCAGTATTTT	CASRPGPDSTDTQYF
TRBJ2-4	few	TRBV12-3/TRBV12-4	TRBD2	TGTGCCAGCGCGGATGGGCGGGGGTATGGGAACATTCAGTACTTC	CASADGRGYGNIQYF
TRBJ1-5	-	TRBV4-1	-	TGCGCCAGCAGCCAACTGACCGGACCAGAAGGGGGTCAGCCCCAGCATTTT	CASSQLTGPEGGQPQHF
TRBJ2-2	-	TRBV5-1	-	TGCGCCAGCAGCTTGGTACCGCTAGACACCGGGGAGCTGTTTTTT	CASSLVPLDTGELFF
TRBJ2-5	-	TRBV5-1	TRBD2	TGCGCCAGCAGCCCACCCCCGGGACTAGCGGGGGCAAGAGAGACCCAGTACTTC	CASSPPPGLAGARETQYF
TRBJ2-1	few	TRBV29-1	TRBD2	TGCAGCGCCGGCCCCTCTAGCGGGGGGGTCTACAATGAGCAGTTCTTC	CSAGPSSGGVYNEQFF
TRBJ1-4	-	TRBV6-1	-	TGTGCCAGCAGCTTCGACAGGAAGCCCGAAAAACTGTTTTTT	CASSFDRKPEKLFF
TRBJ1-3	few	TRBV29-1	-	TGCAGCGTTGAAGATGGGGCAGCTGGAAACACCATATATTTT	CSVEDGAAGNTIYF
TRBJ2-5	few	TRBV20-1	-	TGCAGTGCCACCAAGCAGGGAGAGACCCAGTACTTC	CSATKQGETQYF